One sample yielded the 27 T cell receptor beta chains listed below, sequenced in a study of response to subunit inactivated influenza vaccine. TCRdb independently ran MiXCR on the RT-PCR reads; one entry per CDR3 protein. The table shows around 750,000 distinct CDR3 sequences, with 21% occurring only once. Sequencing used PBMCs from blood, obtained about 5 days after vaccination. The receptors were sampled from a man in his fifties or sixties who received an inactivated influenza vaccine.

The chain has TRBV10-3 and TRBJ2-1; TRBD1 agrees at 9 bases. This CDR3 contains 15 residues. Trimming took 5 bases from V and 7 from J; bases not matched to a gene: 9. Germline CDR1 ENHRY, CDR2 SYGVKD. DNA of the CDR3: TGTGCCATCAGTCTAGACAGGGGGGACAGGAATGAGCAGTTCTTC. Protein sequence: CAISLDRGDRNEQFF.

J is TRBJ1-1 and V is TRBV4-2, with D tentatively TRBD1 (5 bases). This CDR3 is built from 14 residues. Germline V gives CDR1 LGHNA, CDR2 YNFKEQ. V lost 1 base, J lost 10 bases, and 16 bases lay in between. DNA of the CDR3: TGTGCCAGCAGCCAAGGTCTGACAGAGGGTTTAGCTTTCTTT. Translating gives CASSQGLTEGLAFF.

This clonotype was seen many times. The chain joins TRBV20-1 to TRBJ2-7; a possible D gene is TRBD2 (5 bases). This CDR3 has 16 amino acids. V was pared by 3 bases and J by 2 bases, with 20 bases between. Germline values: CDR1 DFQATT, CDR2 SNEGSKA (reference sequence). DNA for the CDR3: TGCAGTGCTAGGTCTCTGCGGCTAGCCGAAACCTACGAGCAGTACTTC. Translation gives CSARSLRLAETYEQYF.

This clonotype has just a few counts. The genes are TRBV9 and TRBJ1-5; 7 nucleotides match TRBD1. This CDR3 is built from 16 residues. CDR1 and CDR2 (germline): SGDLS, YYNGEE. The V and J ends lost 0 bases and 0 bases, in that order; junction bases with no gene match: 3. The DNA for the CDR3 is TGTGCCAGCAGCGTAGGGACAGGCGATAGCAATCAGCCCCAGCATTTT. Translated, it gives CASSVGTGDSNQPQHF.

CDR3 residues: CASRPDLYTMDTQYF. For the CDR3, the DNA is TGTGCCAGCAGACCAGACTTATACACTATGGATACGCAGTATTTT. The J gene is TRBJ2-3, the V gene TRBV12-3 or TRBV12-4; D remains ambiguous. The CDR3 has 15 amino acids. Trimming took off 6 bases at V and 6 bases at J, with 19 bases between the two ends.

DNA for the CDR3: TGTGCCAGCAGCCCCGGGCTCCTCCTTGTAGGGGCCGGGGAGACCCAGTACTTC. Its protein is CASSPGLLLVGAGETQYF. The chain couples TRBV5-6 to TRBJ2-5, with D maybe TRBD1 (5 bases). CDR1 and CDR2 (germline): SGHDT, YYEEEE. The germline V and J ends were trimmed by 4 bases and 5 bases, with 27 bases remaining between them. This CDR3 is 18 amino acids long.

The sample holds a few counts of this clonotype. V and J are TRBV7-8 and TRBJ2-1; TRBD2 might be the D (6 bases). V dropped 5 bases and J dropped 4 bases, with 18 bases sitting between them. The CDR3 runs 16 residues. The germline V gene encodes CDR1 SGHVS and CDR2 FQNEAQ. Written as DNA, the CDR3 is TGTGCCAGCAGCCCGAGTATTCCGGGAGATTACAATGAGCAGTTCTTC. It is translated as CASSPSIPGDYNEQFF.

V gene TRBV6-1 combines with J gene TRBJ1-3, with unresolved D. Trimming cost V 3 bases and J 2 bases, with 14 bases left between them. Germline loops: CDR1 MNHNS, CDR2 SASEGT. This CDR3 comprises 16 residues. CDR3 protein: CASSDWRSTTGNTIYF. The DNA for the CDR3 is TGTGCCAGCAGTGATTGGCGGTCCACGACTGGAAACACCATATATTTT.

This chain joins TRBV20-1 and TRBJ1-2; 10 bases match TRBD1. The CDR3 is 15 residues long. V was pared by 1 base and J by 4 bases, with 6 bases of the junction left unmatched. CDR1 and CDR2 from the germline V gene are DFQATT and SNEGSKA (reference sequence). CDR3 region: CSARAFRDRGYGYTF. The CDR3 DNA reads as TGCAGTGCTAGAGCTTTCCGGGACAGGGGCTATGGCTACACCTTC.

This clonotype showed up many times. This chain links TRBV11-2 with TRBJ1-5, with D unclear. Trimming removed 5 bases from V and 4 bases from J, with 9 bases in between. CDR3 length: 13 amino acids. The germline V gene encodes CDR1 SGHAT and CDR2 FQNNGV. The CDR3 is CASSTDLNQPQHF. In DNA, the CDR3 is TGTGCCAGCAGCACCGACCTTAATCAGCCCCAGCATTTT.

J is TRBJ1-2 and V is TRBV24-1; D unclear. Trimming left V 4 bases short and J 1 base short, with 3 bases between. This CDR3 contains 12 residues. Germline CDR1 and CDR2: KGHDR and SFDVKD. DNA of the CDR3: TGTGCCACCAGTGACTATAACTATGGCTACACCTTC. This translates into CATSDYNYGYTF.

This rearrangement joins TRBV12-3 or TRBV12-4 to TRBJ1-6, with no clear D. V was shortened by 6 bases and J by 0 bases, with 12 bases between the two germline ends. This CDR3 is built from 16 residues. CDR3 protein: CASRQTAGSYNSPLHF. The CDR3 nucleotides are TGTGCCAGCAGACAGACCGCCGGCTCCTATAATTCACCCCTCCACTTT.

CDR3 sequence (DNA): TGCAGTGCTAGTGAGGGGGCGTACGAGCAGTACTTC. This codes for CSASEGAYEQYF. The V call is TRBV20-1, the J call TRBJ2-7; 7 bases agree with TRBD1. The CDR3 has 12 amino acids. Germline CDR1 DFQATT, CDR2 SNEGSKA (reference sequence). V was pared by 3 bases and J by 4 bases, with 3 bases of the junction left unmatched.

The sample holds a few counts of this clonotype. The chain carries TRBV11-2 and TRBJ2-5; maybe TRBD2 (7 bases). This CDR3 region has 18 residues. Trimming stripped 5 bases from V and 7 bases from J, with 29 bases between. The germline V gene has CDR1 SGHAT and CDR2 FQNNGV. The CDR3 is CASSPSRLGQGDYGTQYF. The DNA of the CDR3 is TGTGCCAGCAGCCCAAGCCGGCTGGGACAAGGGGACTATGGGACCCAGTACTTC. Supplemented by reference TRBV11-2 and TRBJ2-5, the full variable domain reads EAGVAQSPRYKIIEKRQSVAFWCNPISGHATLYWYQQILGQGPKLLIQFQNNGVVDDSQLPKDRFSAERLKGVDSTLKIQPAKLEDSAVYLCASSPSRLGQGDYGTQYFGPGTRLLVL.

This sequence joins TRBV18 and TRBJ1-3; D not resolved. CDR1 and CDR2 (germline): KGHSH, LQKENI. The CDR3 runs to 17 residues. Trimming stripped 1 base from V and 0 bases from J, with 13 bases between. CDR3 nucleotide sequence: TGTGCCAGCTCACCACAATTTGGCAGCCACTCTGGAAACACCATATATTTT. Residues: CASSPQFGSHSGNTIYF.

There are many counts of this clonotype. The chain employs TRBV11-2 and TRBJ1-5, with TRBD1 as a possible D gene (5 bases). In germline, CDR1 is SGHAT, CDR2 FQNNGV. The ends were cut back, 1 base at V and 10 bases at J, with 11 bases in the middle. This CDR3 is 13 amino acids long. CDR3 sequence: CASSLGGVQPQHF. Here the CDR3 DNA reads TGTGCCAGCAGCTTAGGGGGGGTTCAACCCCAGCATTTT.

This clonotype was seen repeatedly, ten times or more. The CDR3 loop reads CASTAGYEPYF. CDR3 sequence (DNA): TGTGCCAGCACGGCGGGGTATGAACCGTACTTC. The rearrangement uses TRBV12-3 or TRBV12-4 and TRBJ2-7, with D possibly TRBD2 on 6 matching bases. The V and J ends lost 7 bases and 12 bases respectively, with 16 bases between them. CDR3 length equals 11 residues.

This clonotype was seen more than once but under ten times. This chain connects TRBV20-1 to TRBJ2-1, with TRBD2 as a possible D gene (6 bases). With 3 bases removed from V and 8 bases from J, the gap between germline ends came to 20 bases. Germline CDR1 is DFQATT and CDR2 is SNEGSKA (reference sequence). There are 15 residues in the CDR3. DNA for the CDR3: TGCAGTGCTAGCTCCTCCGCGGGGTACAACTATGAGCAGTTCTTC. It encodes CSASSSAGYNYEQFF.

This chain links TRBV20-1 with TRBJ2-1; 9 bases are a match to TRBD2. V was pared by 3 bases and J by 1 base, with 1 base of the junction left unmatched. This CDR3 is 14 amino acids long. Germline-derived CDR1 and CDR2 are DFQATT and SNEGSKA (reference sequence). The DNA for the CDR3 is TGCAGTGCTAGCCTAGCGGGATCCTACAATGAGCAGTTCTTC. It specifies CSASLAGSYNEQFF.

The chain has TRBV5-1 and TRBJ2-3, with TRBD2 identical over 8 bases. The V gene's germline CDR1 is SGHRS and CDR2 YFSETQ. The V and J ends lost 0 bases and 2 bases, in that order; junction bases with no gene match: 20. The CDR3 length is 21 residues. The CDR3 reads CASSLDSHLAGRTRSTDTQYF. DNA of the CDR3: TGCGCCAGCAGCTTGGATTCCCACTTAGCGGGGCGTACGCGTTCCACAGATACGCAGTATTTT.

CDR3 residues: CASSPARGSYEQYF. The CDR3 DNA follows: TGCGCCAGCAGCCCCGCTCGGGGCTCCTACGAGCAGTACTTC. The V gene is TRBV4-3, the J gene TRBJ2-7; the D gene is possibly TRBD2 (5 bases). CDR3 size: 14 residues. Germline V gene data show CDR1 as LGHNA and CDR2 as YSLEER. V gave up 4 bases and J gave up 0 bases, with 10 bases separating them.

This clonotype was observed a few times. The chain recombines TRBV20-1 with TRBJ2-5, with D unresolved. Trimming cost V 0 bases and J 2 bases, with 13 bases left between them. This CDR3 contains 15 residues. Germline loops: CDR1 DFQATT, CDR2 SNEGSKA (reference sequence). CDR3 amino acids: CSARDLAVGQETQYF. In nucleotides, the CDR3 is TGCAGTGCTAGAGATCTTGCGGTGGGACAAGAGACCCAGTACTTC.

The chain uses TRBV10-3 and TRBJ1-1; a weak D match, TRBD1 (6 bases). Germline CDR1 reads ENHRY; CDR2 reads SYGVKD. The CDR3 loop spans 12 amino acids. V was cut by 8 bases and J by 8 bases, with 15 bases left in between. The CDR3 is CAIEDRNKEAFF. The CDR3, as DNA: TGTGCCATCGAAGACAGGAATAAAGAAGCTTTCTTT.

Only a few counts were recorded for this clonotype. V usage is TRBV4-3 and J usage is TRBJ2-5, with TRBD2 identical over 7 bases. The CDR3 runs 15 residues. V trimming: 0 bases; J trimming: 3 bases; junction bases outside the gene matches: 4. Germline V gene sequence: CDR1 LGHNA, CDR2 YSLEER. Written as DNA, the CDR3 is TGCGCCAGCAGCCAAGATCCAGGACTAGAAGAGACCCAGTACTTC. Protein product: CASSQDPGLEETQYF.

The chain employs TRBV20-1 and TRBJ2-1; 13 nucleotides match TRBD2. The ends lost 6 bases at V and 6 bases at J; junction bases unmatched: 8. The V gene's germline CDR1 is DFQATT and CDR2 SNEGSKA (reference sequence). CDR3 length: 15 amino acids. CDR3 in amino acids: CSARGTSGTFNEQFF. CDR3 DNA sequence: TGCAGTGCCAGGGGGACTAGCGGGACTTTCAATGAGCAGTTCTTC.

This clonotype was seen many times. The chain carries TRBV7-8 and TRBJ1-1, with a tentative D call TRBD1 (6 bases). The CDR3 loop spans 14 amino acids. The V gene's germline CDR1 is SGHVS and CDR2 FQNEAQ. The V end lost 3 bases, the J end lost 6 bases, and 14 bases lay between the germline ends. The CDR3 spells CASSFSGPGAEAFF. The CDR3 DNA reads as TGTGCCAGCAGCTTTAGCGGCCCAGGGGCTGAAGCTTTCTTT.

The CDR3 bases are TGTGCCACCAGCAGAAGGGGCGGGTCCAGCCAAGAGACCCAGTACTTC. It translates to CATSRRGGSSQETQYF. The chain uses TRBV15 and TRBJ2-5, with D perhaps matching TRBD1 or TRBD2 (5 bases each). Between the trimmed V and J ends, which lost 2 bases and 1 base, there was a span of 14 bases. CDR1 and CDR2 from the germline V gene are LNHNV and YYDKDF (reference sequence). This CDR3 has 16 amino acids.